This is a list of T cell receptor beta chains from one sample in a study of blood T cells in healthy people across ages. Via MiXCR, TCRdb re-called the 5' RACE reads, giving one row per CDR3 protein. Of about 570,000 distinct CDR3 sequences listed, approximately 30% are singletons. Input material: blood. All receptors come from a woman aged 70-85 years in good health. Each CDR3 is given with its conserved first and last residue. The D gene is left open where the match is weak. Some rows mark clone size as missing; the rest say once, few, many or name a class of expanded clone.

v_call: TRBV7-2
d_call: TRBD1
j_call: TRBJ1-2
clone_size: many
cdr3_aa: CASSLALTGGKGYTF
cdr3_nt: TGTGCCAGCAGCTTAGCACTTACAGGGGGCAAGGGCTACACCTTC

v_call: TRBV4-3
d_call: NA
j_call: TRBJ1-6
clone_size: few
cdr3_aa: CASSLENSPLHF
cdr3_nt: TGCGCCAGCAGCCTCGAGAATTCACCCCTCCACTTT

v_call: TRBV6-2/TRBV6-3
d_call: NA
j_call: TRBJ1-5
clone_size: NA
cdr3_aa: CASSHRLGNQPQHF
cdr3_nt: TGTGCCAGCAGCCATCGGCTTGGGAATCAGCCCCAGCATTTT

v_call: TRBV5-1
d_call: TRBD1
j_call: TRBJ1-1
clone_size: few
cdr3_aa: CASSWWDSRINTEAFF
cdr3_nt: TGCGCCAGCAGCTGGTGGGACAGCCGAATAAACACTGAAGCTTTCTTT

v_call: TRBV20-1
d_call: TRBD1
j_call: TRBJ2-7
clone_size: NA
cdr3_aa: CSATEGQGKYEQYF
cdr3_nt: TGCAGTGCCACCGAAGGACAGGGAAAATACGAGCAGTACTTC

v_call: TRBV11-2
d_call: NA
j_call: TRBJ1-4
clone_size: few
cdr3_aa: CASTGLLGEKLFF
cdr3_nt: TGTGCCAGCACCGGACTGTTAGGTGAAAAACTGTTTTTT

v_call: TRBV2
d_call: TRBD2
j_call: TRBJ2-2
clone_size: NA
cdr3_aa: CACSSQGGRTGELFF
cdr3_nt: TGTGCCTGCAGTAGTCAGGGAGGGCGGACCGGGGAGCTGTTTTTT

v_call: TRBV7-3
d_call: NA
j_call: TRBJ2-7
clone_size: few
cdr3_aa: CASSLRPRGSPYEQYF
cdr3_nt: TGTGCCAGCAGCTTAAGGCCCCGGGGCAGCCCCTACGAGCAGTACTTC

v_call: TRBV7-9
d_call: NA
j_call: TRBJ1-1
clone_size: few
cdr3_aa: CASIQTANTEAFF
cdr3_nt: TGTGCCAGCATCCAGACAGCGAACACTGAAGCTTTCTTT

v_call: TRBV18
d_call: NA
j_call: TRBJ1-2
clone_size: few
cdr3_aa: CASSLGQNRNGYTF
cdr3_nt: TGTGCCAGCTCGCTGGGACAAAATAGAAATGGCTACACCTTC

v_call: TRBV6-1
d_call: NA
j_call: TRBJ2-6
clone_size: few
cdr3_aa: CASLNRYSGANVLTF
cdr3_nt: TGTGCCAGCCTCAACAGATACTCTGGGGCCAACGTCCTGACTTTC

v_call: TRBV29-1
d_call: NA
j_call: TRBJ2-2
clone_size: few
cdr3_aa: CSVERLARENTGELFF
cdr3_nt: TGCAGCGTTGAGCGCCTGGCCAGGGAAAACACCGGGGAGCTGTTTTTT

v_call: TRBV5-1
d_call: NA
j_call: TRBJ1-1
clone_size: many
cdr3_aa: CASSLTGLTEAFF
cdr3_nt: TGCGCCAGCAGCTTGACTGGGCTCACTGAAGCTTTCTTT

v_call: TRBV5-1
d_call: TRBD1
j_call: TRBJ1-2
clone_size: NA
cdr3_aa: CASGPRDSPLYGYTF
cdr3_nt: TGCGCCAGCGGCCCTCGGGACAGCCCTCTCTATGGTTACACCTTC

v_call: TRBV7-2
d_call: TRBD1
j_call: TRBJ1-2
clone_size: NA
cdr3_aa: CASSERQGSHGYTF
cdr3_nt: TGTGCCAGCAGCGAAAGACAGGGGAGCCATGGCTACACCTTC

v_call: TRBV7-9
d_call: TRBD1
j_call: TRBJ2-4
clone_size: NA
cdr3_aa: CASRHDRERNIQYF
cdr3_nt: TGTGCCAGCAGGCATGACAGGGAGAGAAACATTCAGTACTTC

v_call: TRBV4-1
d_call: NA
j_call: TRBJ2-7
clone_size: NA
cdr3_aa: CASSLQDQGPYEQYF
cdr3_nt: TGCGCCAGCAGCCTCCAGGACCAAGGCCCCTACGAGCAGTACTTC

v_call: TRBV6-5
d_call: NA
j_call: TRBJ2-5
clone_size: NA
cdr3_aa: CASSRTWGTQYF
cdr3_nt: TGTGCCAGCAGTAGGACCTGGGGGACCCAGTACTTC

v_call: TRBV2
d_call: NA
j_call: TRBJ1-1
clone_size: few
cdr3_aa: CASGRDRFNTEAFF
cdr3_nt: TGTGCCAGCGGTCGAGACAGGTTTAACACTGAAGCTTTCTTT

v_call: TRBV27
d_call: NA
j_call: TRBJ1-6
clone_size: NA
cdr3_aa: CASSLTGISPLHF
cdr3_nt: TGTGCCAGCAGTTTGACCGGGATCTCACCCCTCCACTTT

v_call: TRBV20-1
d_call: NA
j_call: TRBJ1-4
clone_size: once
cdr3_aa: CSATAPSKGEKLFF
cdr3_nt: TGCAGTGCCACCGCCCCCTCAAAAGGCGAAAAACTGTTTTTT

v_call: TRBV11-2
d_call: NA
j_call: TRBJ1-3
clone_size: NA
cdr3_aa: CASSFSRNTIYF
cdr3_nt: TGTGCCAGCAGCTTTTCTAGAAACACCATATATTTT

v_call: TRBV3-1
d_call: TRBD1
j_call: TRBJ1-2
clone_size: few
cdr3_aa: CASSQGQGFNYGYTF
cdr3_nt: TGTGCCAGCAGCCAAGGACAGGGATTTAACTATGGCTACACCTTC

v_call: TRBV20-1
d_call: NA
j_call: TRBJ2-1
clone_size: NA
cdr3_aa: CSARGASAYNEQFF
cdr3_nt: TGCAGTGCTAGGGGGGCTAGCGCCTACAATGAGCAGTTCTTC

v_call: TRBV7-2
d_call: TRBD1
j_call: TRBJ2-6
clone_size: NA
cdr3_aa: CASSLRGGGSGANVLTF
cdr3_nt: TGTGCCAGCAGCTTAAGAGGGGGCGGTTCTGGGGCCAACGTCCTGACTTTC

v_call: TRBV19
d_call: NA
j_call: TRBJ2-3
clone_size: NA
cdr3_aa: CASSIEGRTGPLRDTQYF
cdr3_nt: TGTGCCAGTAGTATAGAAGGGAGAACGGGCCCCCTAAGAGATACGCAGTATTTT

v_call: TRBV28
d_call: NA
j_call: TRBJ2-7
clone_size: NA
cdr3_aa: CASSFLQGRGYEQYF
cdr3_nt: TGTGCCAGCAGTTTTCTGCAGGGTCGGGGCTACGAGCAGTACTTC

v_call: TRBV11-2
d_call: TRBD1
j_call: TRBJ1-2
clone_size: many
cdr3_aa: CASSLGQNANYGYTF
cdr3_nt: TGTGCCAGCAGCTTGGGACAGAACGCTAACTATGGCTACACCTTC

v_call: TRBV5-5
d_call: NA
j_call: TRBJ2-1
clone_size: few
cdr3_aa: CASRGFSGINEQFF
cdr3_nt: TGTGCCAGCAGGGGTTTCTCAGGCATAAATGAGCAGTTCTTC

v_call: TRBV6-1
d_call: TRBD1
j_call: TRBJ1-5
clone_size: once
cdr3_aa: CASRIQGADRPQHF
cdr3_nt: TGTGCCAGCCGGATACAGGGGGCGGATCGGCCCCAGCATTTT

v_call: TRBV7-6
d_call: TRBD1
j_call: TRBJ2-7
clone_size: many
cdr3_aa: CASSPDRGEQYF
cdr3_nt: TGTGCCAGCAGTCCTGACAGGGGCGAGCAGTACTTC

v_call: TRBV25-1
d_call: NA
j_call: TRBJ2-5
clone_size: NA
cdr3_aa: CASSESRGEQETQYF
cdr3_nt: TGTGCCAGTAGCGAATCCCGCGGGGAGCAAGAGACCCAGTACTTC

v_call: TRBV12-3/TRBV12-4
d_call: TRBD1
j_call: TRBJ2-2
clone_size: once
cdr3_aa: CASSTTTGGESTGELFF
cdr3_nt: TGTGCCAGCAGTACAACTACAGGGGGCGAAAGCACCGGGGAGCTGTTTTTT

v_call: TRBV24-1
d_call: NA
j_call: TRBJ2-5
clone_size: NA
cdr3_aa: CATSDLQGRGGRETQYF
cdr3_nt: TGTGCCACCAGTGATTTACAGGGAAGGGGTGGCAGGGAGACCCAGTACTTC

v_call: TRBV9
d_call: NA
j_call: TRBJ2-1
clone_size: NA
cdr3_aa: CASSVEVDYEQFF
cdr3_nt: TGTGCCAGCAGCGTAGAGGTAGATTATGAGCAGTTCTTC

v_call: TRBV13
d_call: NA
j_call: TRBJ1-6
clone_size: NA
cdr3_aa: CASSRLRPPLHF
cdr3_nt: TGTGCCAGCAGCCGACTCAGGCCACCCCTCCACTTT

v_call: TRBV2
d_call: TRBD1
j_call: TRBJ1-2
clone_size: once
cdr3_aa: CASSGGTGGRGYTF
cdr3_nt: TGTGCCAGCAGTGGAGGGACAGGGGGACGGGGCTACACCTTC

v_call: TRBV7-2
d_call: NA
j_call: TRBJ1-2
clone_size: NA
cdr3_aa: CASSLVAGAGYTF
cdr3_nt: TGTGCCAGCAGCTTAGTTGCGGGGGCTGGCTACACCTTC

v_call: TRBV20-1
d_call: TRBD1
j_call: TRBJ2-3
clone_size: NA
cdr3_aa: CSARRTGLSTDTQYF
cdr3_nt: TGCAGTGCTCGCAGGACAGGGTTGAGCACAGATACGCAGTATTTT